The clone carrying this T cell receptor beta chain appeared a single time. The data belong to a study of shared clonotypes between healthy human individuals. Generated by immunoSEQ multiplex PCR, the TCRdb table keeps only in-frame clones and is missing some. Seen here are about 680,000 clones, just over 90% observed once, and the top ten hold 20% to 25%. Germline loops: CDR1 SGHVS, CDR2 FNYEAQ. CDR3 length: 15 residues. The V end was cut by 5 bases, the J end by 0 bases, with 11 bases between. CD45RO-negative, CCR7-positively selected cells formed the naive CD8 fraction, excluding terminally differentiated effector memory CD45RA+ cells.

The chain recombines TRBV7-6 with TRBJ1-5; maybe TRBD1 (6 bases). This TCR derives from a man aged 25 to 45 in good health. Source material: naive CD8+ T cells sorted from blood. CDR3 sequence: CASSQGPYSNQPQHF. CDR3 coding DNA: TGTGCCAGCAGCCAGGGGCCATATAGCAATCAGCCCCAGCATTTT.